The clone carrying this T cell receptor (beta chain) was counted a single time. What it binds is unknown. This record comes from a study of shared clonotypes between healthy human individuals. In germline, CDR1 is PRHDT, CDR2 FYEKMQ (reference sequence). The V and J ends lost 5 bases and 7 bases, in that order; junction bases with no gene match: 12. This CDR3 spans 16 amino acids. Whole-study findings and limits: On the whole, naive subsets had larger estimated richness than memory subsets had. Generation of non-shared clonotypes was less probable than generation of clonotypes shared by all four donors.

Produced via immunoSEQ multiplex PCR; TCRdb's table is partial and in-frame only. The sample yields under 2,500,000 clones, nearly 97% seen once. The source of this sequence is a man aged 18 to 30 in good health. Sequencing was done on a sample of naive CD4+ T cells sorted from blood. Subset defined: CD45RA+ positively selected. The V and J genes are TRBV13 and TRBJ2-7; 12 bases line up with TRBD1. The CDR3 bases are TGTGCCAGCAGCATTAGCCGGGACAGGGGGCTTCATGAGCAGTACTTC. It translates to CASSISRDRGLHEQYF.